A selection of T cell receptor beta chains follows, all from one sample in a study of T cell responses to AZD1222 COVID-19 vaccine. Profiled with immunoSEQ multiplex PCR; TCRdb holds only in-frame clones, not every one. Here the sample spans fewer than 120,000 clones, about 90% being singletons. The sample was peripheral blood, taken on day 0 of AZD1222 vaccination. These TCRs come from an adult in good health. Both conserved end residues are part of each CDR3. D genes are given only for firm matches.

TRBJ1-6	TRBD1	TRBV30	TGTGCCTGGACTCGAGGGGGACAGCGCAATTCACCCCTCCACTTT	CAWTRGGQRNSPLHF
TRBJ1-1	.	TRBV28	TGTGCCAGCGGGTATTGGGGCTGGAACACTGAAGCTTTCTTT	CASGYWGWNTEAFF
TRBJ2-7	TRBD1	TRBV18	TGTGCCAGCTCACCCCGGGACAGGGAGTACGAGCAGTACTTC	CASSPRDREYEQYF
TRBJ1-1	.	TRBV19	TGTGCCAGTACCCCTTCGGGTTCAATAGCCACTGAAGCTTTCTTT	CASTPSGSIATEAFF
TRBJ1-2	.	TRBV9	TGTGCCAGCAGCGCGGACCAGGGCTATGGCTACACCTTC	CASSADQGYGYTF
TRBJ2-7	.	TRBV11-1	TGTGCCAGCAGGACTACAGGGTCGATATACGAGCAGTACTTC	CASRTTGSIYEQYF
TRBJ1-3	.	TRBV5-5	TGTGCCAGCAGCTCTGACAGGCTCTCTGGAAACACCATATATTTT	CASSSDRLSGNTIYF
TRBJ1-6	.	TRBV27	TGTGCCAGCAGACAGGGCCGTCACTATAATTCACCCCTCCACTTT	CASRQGRHYNSPLHF
TRBJ2-5	.	TRBV7-9	TGTGCCAGCAGCCCTAGAGTCTATGGGGAGACCCAGTACTTC	CASSPRVYGETQYF
TRBJ1-5	TRBD1	TRBV5-5	TGTGCCAGCAGCTTGGGGACAGGGTCGCGAGGGCGTCAGCCCCAGCATTTT	CASSLGTGSRGRQPQHF
TRBJ2-7	TRBD1	TRBV4-1	TGCGCCAGCAGCCAGACAGGGAGCTACGAGCAGTACTTC	CASSQTGSYEQYF
TRBJ1-5	TRBD1	TRBV28	TGTGCCAGCAGTTCGACAGGGAGTGCTCCAAGCCAGCCCCAGCATTTT	CASSSTGSAPSQPQHF
TRBJ1-2	.	TRBV6-2/TRBV6-3	TGTGCCAGCAGTATACAGACTAACTATGGCTACACCTTC	CASSIQTNYGYTF
TRBJ1-2	.	TRBV5-4	TGTGCCAGCAGCTTGAAAGGGGGGGACGGCTACACCTTC	CASSLKGGDGYTF
TRBJ1-5	TRBD1	TRBV28	TGTGCCAGCAGGACCGGACAGGGCGACAATCAGCCCCAGCATTTT	CASRTGQGDNQPQHF
TRBJ1-6	.	TRBV4-2	TGTGCCAGCCGCAGGAGGCAGGGGCAGGGTAATTCACCCCTCCACTTT	CASRRRQGQGNSPLHF
TRBJ2-1	.	TRBV5-4	TGTGCCAGCAGCTTGGTTGGGGGTCCCAATGAGCAGTTCTTC	CASSLVGGPNEQFF
TRBJ2-7	.	TRBV5-6	TGTGCCAGCAGCTTGGCCTCACAGGGAATCCTCCGGGAGCAGTACTTC	CASSLASQGILREQYF
TRBJ1-4	.	TRBV6-9	TGTGCCAGCAGTTCCAGGAGGGAAAAACTGTTTTTT	CASSSRREKLFF
TRBJ2-5	.	TRBV9	TGTGCCAGCAGCGTACTGGGCCTCCTCCAAGAGACCCAGTACTTC	CASSVLGLLQETQYF